A selection of T cell receptor beta chains follows, all from one sample in a study of blood T cell repertoires in COVID-19. The method was immunoSEQ multiplex PCR; TCRdb's version includes in-frame clones alone and lacks a portion of them. The sample records 250,000 to 300,000 clones, 85% to 90% being singletons. The sequenced material came from PBMCs or T cells enriched from blood (not recorded which). These receptors all stem from a woman aged 45 to 65 who had been exposed to COVID-19. Both conserved end residues are part of each CDR3. A D gene is named only where the DNA matches it firmly. A clone size is listed for some rows: how often the clone was seen (once, few, many), or a class if it is expanded.

d_gene	j_gene	abundance	v_gene	CDR3aa	CDR3nt
-	TRBJ2-7	-	TRBV3-1/TRBV3-2	CASSQDSSGFDEQYF	TGTGCCAGCAGCCAAGATTCGTCGGGTTTCGACGAGCAGTACTTC
-	TRBJ1-5	-	TRBV4-2	CASSQERVSGQPQHF	TGTGCCAGCAGCCAAGAACGGGTTTCCGGCCAGCCCCAGCATTTT
TRBD1	TRBJ1-2	-	TRBV19	CATPSPGQGAHGYTF	TGTGCCACCCCATCCCCGGGACAGGGGGCGCATGGCTACACCTTC
TRBD1	TRBJ1-2	-	TRBV5-1	CASSLGTGDIANYGYTF	TGCGCCAGCAGCCTCGGGACAGGGGACATAGCTAACTATGGCTACACCTTC
TRBD1	TRBJ2-3	once	TRBV6-5	CASRPRGRSTDTQYF	TGTGCCAGCAGACCCAGGGGGCGCAGCACAGATACGCAGTATTTT
-	TRBJ2-7	-	TRBV29-1	CSVEDWSDGEQYF	TGCAGCGTTGAAGATTGGAGCGACGGCGAGCAGTACTTC
TRBD1	TRBJ1-2	-	TRBV4-1	CASSPVPTGNYGYTF	TGCGCCAGCAGCCCAGTACCGACAGGGAACTATGGCTACACCTTC
-	TRBJ2-7	-	TRBV18	CASQRESSSYEQYF	TGTGCCAGCCAACGAGAGTCGAGCTCCTACGAGCAGTACTTC
-	TRBJ1-5	-	TRBV5-5	CASSLEEVQGRNQPQHF	TGTGCCAGCAGCTTGGAGGAAGTACAGGGTCGAAATCAGCCCCAGCATTTT
TRBD1	TRBJ1-1	-	TRBV29-1	CSGRTGGVTEAFF	TGCAGCGGCCGGACAGGGGGCGTCACTGAAGCTTTCTTT
-	TRBJ2-3	-	TRBV27	CASRVTGSSTDTQYF	TGTGCCAGCAGGGTAACAGGGTCGAGCACAGATACGCAGTATTTT
TRBD2	TRBJ2-1	-	TRBV19	CASSPGTSGGVKQFF	TGTGCCAGTAGTCCTGGGACTAGCGGGGGGGTAAAGCAGTTCTTC
TRBD1	TRBJ2-3	once	TRBV2	CASSEGQSGTQYF	TGTGCCAGCAGCGAGGGACAGTCGGGTACGCAGTATTTT
-	TRBJ2-5	-	TRBV12-3/TRBV12-4	CASSPRGQETQYF	TGTGCCAGCAGTCCGCGGGGACAAGAGACCCAGTACTTC
TRBD1	TRBJ1-3	-	TRBV29-1	CSVGQGADGNTIYF	TGCAGCGTCGGTCAGGGGGCTGATGGAAACACCATATATTTT
-	TRBJ1-4	-	TRBV7-2	CASSPGRTNEKLFF	TGTGCCAGCAGCCCCGGGAGAACTAATGAAAAACTGTTTTTT
-	TRBJ2-1	-	TRBV3-1/TRBV3-2	CASSRHPEQFF	TGTGCCAGCAGCCGGCACCCTGAGCAGTTCTTC
TRBD1	TRBJ1-6	-	TRBV7-9	CASSPRTGPSPLHF	TGTGCCAGCAGCCCAAGGACAGGGCCTTCACCCCTCCACTTT
TRBD1	TRBJ1-4	-	TRBV18	CARDRGQTGNEKLFF	TGTGCCAGGGATAGGGGACAGACAGGGAATGAAAAACTGTTTTTT
TRBD1	TRBJ2-1	-	TRBV5-1	CASSLGGQGHNEQFF	TGCGCCAGCAGCTTAGGGGGACAGGGCCACAATGAGCAGTTCTTC
TRBD2	TRBJ2-3	-	TRBV4-1	CASSQGTSGAFTDTQYF	TGCGCCAGCAGCCAAGGGACTAGCGGGGCTTTCACAGATACGCAGTATTTT
TRBD2	TRBJ2-2	-	TRBV27	CASSSRGGQANTGELFF	TGTGCCAGCAGTAGTCGGGGGGGGCAGGCGAACACCGGGGAGCTGTTTTTT
TRBD1	TRBJ2-2	-	TRBV15	CATRQGAVWTGELFF	TGTGCCACCAGGCAGGGGGCGGTTTGGACCGGGGAGCTGTTTTTT
-	TRBJ1-1	-	TRBV11-3	CASSYQEYTEAFF	TGTGCCAGCAGCTATCAGGAATACACTGAAGCTTTCTTT
-	TRBJ2-3	-	TRBV6-5	CASHRTRTDTQYF	TGTGCCAGCCACAGGACCCGCACAGATACGCAGTATTTT
TRBD1	TRBJ2-3	-	TRBV4-2	CASSQFGQALTSTDTQYF	TGTGCCAGCAGCCAATTCGGACAGGCCTTAACTAGCACAGATACGCAGTATTTT